This entry features one TCR beta chain sequence. Its target is not known. This sample was taken from a study of post-analysis software for immune sequencing data. General study findings and limits: Significantly lower normalized Chao1 diversity was found in patients with multiple sclerosis relative to controls. Controls showed lower frequencies than patients for five TRBV segments, and TRBV5-6, TRBV5-1 and TRBV20-1 were among these.

V shed 3 bases, J shed 5 bases, and the junction held 8 bases outside the gene matches. The germline V gene has CDR1 SEHNR and CDR2 FQNEAQ (reference sequence). CDR3 length equals 17 residues. Built from TCR beta cDNA, the libraries had unique molecular identifiers in them. Via MiXCR, TCRdb re-called the PCR reads, giving one row per CDR3 protein. The sample shows about 770,000 distinct CDR3 sequences, about 45% of them seen only once. This clonotype originated in a girl under 18 with multiple sclerosis. The chain couples TRBV7-9 to TRBJ2-5; 14 bases match TRBD2. Sequenced sample: blood. The CDR3 DNA reads as TGTGCCAGCAGCTTCGGGACTAGCGGGAGTAGAAGGGAGACCCAGTACTTC. This encodes CASSFGTSGSRRETQYF.